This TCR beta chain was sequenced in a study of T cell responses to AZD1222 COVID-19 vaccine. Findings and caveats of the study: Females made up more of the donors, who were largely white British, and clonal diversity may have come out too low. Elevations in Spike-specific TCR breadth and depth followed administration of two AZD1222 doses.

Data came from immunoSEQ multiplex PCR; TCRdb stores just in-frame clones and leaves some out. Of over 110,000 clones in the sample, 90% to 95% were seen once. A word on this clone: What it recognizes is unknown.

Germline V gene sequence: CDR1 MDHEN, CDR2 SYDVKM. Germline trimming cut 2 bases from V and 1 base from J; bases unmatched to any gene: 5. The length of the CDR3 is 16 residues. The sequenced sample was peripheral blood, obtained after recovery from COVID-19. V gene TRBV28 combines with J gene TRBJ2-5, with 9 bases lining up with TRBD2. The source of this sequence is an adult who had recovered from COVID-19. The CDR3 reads CASSLEPSGVQETQYF. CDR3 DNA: TGTGCCAGCAGTTTAGAACCTAGCGGGGTCCAAGAGACCCAGTACTTC.